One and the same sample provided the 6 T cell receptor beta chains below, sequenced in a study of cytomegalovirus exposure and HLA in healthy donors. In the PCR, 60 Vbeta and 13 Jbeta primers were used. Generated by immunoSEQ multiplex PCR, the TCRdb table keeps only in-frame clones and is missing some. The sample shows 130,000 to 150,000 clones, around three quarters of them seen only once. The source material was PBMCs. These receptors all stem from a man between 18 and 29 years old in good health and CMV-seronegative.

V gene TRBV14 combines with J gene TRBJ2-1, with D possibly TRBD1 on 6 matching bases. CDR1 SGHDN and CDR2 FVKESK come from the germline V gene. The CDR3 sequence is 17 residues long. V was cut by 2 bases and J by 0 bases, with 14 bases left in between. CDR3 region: CASSQNRVFSSYNEQFF. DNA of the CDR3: TGTGCCAGCAGCCAAAACAGGGTCTTTAGCTCCTACAATGAGCAGTTCTTC.

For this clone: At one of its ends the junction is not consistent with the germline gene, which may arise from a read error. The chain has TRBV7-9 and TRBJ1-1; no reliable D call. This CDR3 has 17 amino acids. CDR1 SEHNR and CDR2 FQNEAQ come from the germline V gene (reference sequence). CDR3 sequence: CSSSLGRASEEDTEAFF. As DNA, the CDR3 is TGTTCCAGCAGCCTAGGGAGGGCGTCGGAGGAGGACACTGAAGCTTTCTTT.

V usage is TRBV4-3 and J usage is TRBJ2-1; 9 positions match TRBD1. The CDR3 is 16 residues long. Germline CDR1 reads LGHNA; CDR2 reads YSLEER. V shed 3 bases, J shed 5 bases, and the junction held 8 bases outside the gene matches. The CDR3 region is CASSQGTGSRNNEQFF. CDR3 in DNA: TGCGCCAGCAGCCAGGGGACAGGGAGTAGAAACAATGAGCAGTTCTTC.

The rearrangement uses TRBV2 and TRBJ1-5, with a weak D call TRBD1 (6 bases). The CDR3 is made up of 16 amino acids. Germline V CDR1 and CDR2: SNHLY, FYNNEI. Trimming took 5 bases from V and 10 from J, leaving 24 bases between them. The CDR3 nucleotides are TGTGCCAGCAGTACCCCGACAGGCTTGCTTGGAGGACCCCAGCATTTT. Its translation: CASSTPTGLLGGPQHF.

The CDR3, as DNA: TGTGCCAGCAGCACCAGGGGATCAGGTCAGCCCCAGCATTTT. Protein product: CASSTRGSGQPQHF. The chain joins TRBV5-6 to TRBJ1-5; TRBD1 is a possible D gene (6 bases). The germline V gene encodes CDR1 SGHDT and CDR2 YYEEEE. The CDR3 loop spans 14 amino acids. Trimming took 4 bases from V and 6 from J, leaving 14 bases between them.

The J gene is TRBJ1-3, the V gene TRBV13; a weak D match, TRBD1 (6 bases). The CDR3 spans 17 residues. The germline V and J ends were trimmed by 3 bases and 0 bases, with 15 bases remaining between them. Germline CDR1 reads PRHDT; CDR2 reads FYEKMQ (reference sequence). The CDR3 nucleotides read TGTGCCAGCAGCTTCCGGGACAAAGGAGGCTCTGGAAACACCATATATTTT. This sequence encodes CASSFRDKGGSGNTIYF.